This T cell receptor (beta chain) was sequenced during a study of blood T cell repertoires in COVID-19. Participants, roughly 18 to 100 years old, spanned fewer than 30 US areas. With 4 bases clipped from V and 4 bases from J, the junction kept 2 bases outside the gene matches. The length of the CDR3 is 13 residues. Original analysis: Amplification of reference gene primers was used by the study to estimate nucleated cell counts. Only in-frame clones appear in the TCRdb table, and some are missing; sequencing was by immunoSEQ multiplex PCR. The D gene and trimming were derived from the DNA, and the V and J assignments and clone size from that table. The sample lists about 200,000 clones, around 81% occurring once. This clone was seen just once.

The genes are TRBV12-3 or TRBV12-4 and TRBJ1-1, with TRBD1 matching over 8 bases. Source material: PBMCs or T cells enriched from blood (not recorded which). The TCR originated in a man aged 40-50 years who had recovered from COVID-19. The CDR3: CASSSQGGTEAFF. DNA for the CDR3: TGTGCCAGCAGTTCACAGGGGGGCACTGAAGCTTTCTTT.